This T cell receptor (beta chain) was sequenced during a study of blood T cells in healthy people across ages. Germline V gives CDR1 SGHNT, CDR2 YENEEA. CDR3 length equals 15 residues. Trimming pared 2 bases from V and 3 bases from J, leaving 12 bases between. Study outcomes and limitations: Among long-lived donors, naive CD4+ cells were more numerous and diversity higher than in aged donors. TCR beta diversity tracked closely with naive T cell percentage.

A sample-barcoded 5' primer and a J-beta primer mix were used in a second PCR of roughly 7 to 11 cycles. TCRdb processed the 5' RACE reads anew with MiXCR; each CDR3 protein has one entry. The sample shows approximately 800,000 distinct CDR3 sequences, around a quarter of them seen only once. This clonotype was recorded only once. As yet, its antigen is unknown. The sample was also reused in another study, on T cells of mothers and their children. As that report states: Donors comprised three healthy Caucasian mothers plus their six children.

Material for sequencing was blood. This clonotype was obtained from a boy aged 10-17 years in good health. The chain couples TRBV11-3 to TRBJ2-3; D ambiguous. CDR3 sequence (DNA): TGTGCCAGCAGCTTAAGGCAGGAACTGACAGATACGCAGTATTTT. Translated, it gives CASSLRQELTDTQYF.